The 30 T cell receptor beta chains reported below all come from one sample, sequenced in a study of technical replicates of blood from a handful of donors. Only in-frame clones appear in the TCRdb table, and some are missing; sequencing was by immunoSEQ multiplex PCR. This sample has about 75,000 clones, with approximately 91% found just once. Source material: PBMCs. The origin of the receptors is a human donor in good health. Some clones in this sample may be carry-over from other donors' samples.

This rearrangement joins TRBV11-2 to TRBJ1-2, with TRBD1 as a possible D gene (5 bases). CDR3 length equals 12 residues. CDR1 is SGHAT and CDR2 is FQNNGV in the germline V gene. V dropped 4 bases and J dropped 8 bases, with 11 bases sitting between them. The CDR3 region is CASSSQGGGYTF. The CDR3 region has the DNA TGTGCCAGCAGCTCTCAGGGTGGAGGCTACACCTTC.

The chain combines TRBV2 with TRBJ1-1; TRBD1 aligns across 7 bases. Germline lookup yields CDR1 SNHLY and CDR2 FYNNEI. After removal of 5 bases from V and 7 bases from J, the junction contained 7 bases not matched to a gene. CDR3 length: 13 residues. CDR3 sequence (DNA): TGTGCCAGCAGTCAGGGGGAATCGGTTGAAGCTTTCTTT. This encodes CASSQGESVEAFF.

The chain employs TRBV4-3 and TRBJ1-2, with unresolved D. In germline, CDR1 is LGHNA, CDR2 YSLEER. Deletions cut 1 base from V and 4 bases from J, with 7 bases between. This CDR3 has 13 amino acids. CDR3 bases: TGCGCCAGCAGCCAAGTCCCCATCTATGGCTACACCTTC. This translates into CASSQVPIYGYTF.

The chain has TRBV19 and TRBJ1-1, with a tentative D call TRBD1 (6 bases). The CDR3 has 16 amino acids. Germline loops: CDR1 LNHDA, CDR2 SQIVND (reference sequence). Trimming cost V 3 bases and J 0 bases, with 14 bases left between them. CDR3 amino acids: CASSIPATGMNTEAFF. The CDR3 DNA is TGTGCCAGTAGTATTCCGGCCACAGGGATGAACACTGAAGCTTTCTTT.

The chain employs TRBV18 and TRBJ2-5; a weak D match, TRBD1 (6 bases). The CDR3 spans 14 residues. CDR1 and CDR2 (germline): KGHSH, LQKENI. Between the trimmed V and J ends, which lost 2 bases and 1 base, there was a span of 8 bases. The CDR3 loop reads CASSPRTAQETQYF. CDR3 nucleotide sequence: TGTGCCAGCTCACCAAGGACAGCCCAAGAGACCCAGTACTTC.

V and J are TRBV7-2 and TRBJ2-7; D uncertain. The CDR3 loop spans 11 amino acids. In germline, CDR1 is SGHTA, CDR2 FQGNSA. The V end lost 3 bases, the J end lost 4 bases, and 4 bases lay between the germline ends. CDR3: CASSFLYEQYF. In nucleotides, the CDR3 is TGTGCCAGCAGCTTTCTTTACGAGCAGTACTTC. Drawing the rest from reference TRBV7-2 and TRBJ2-7, the complete variable domain is GAGVSQSPSNKVTEKGKDVELRCDPISGHTALYWYRQSLGQGLEFLIYFQGNSAPDKSGLPSDRFSAERTGGSVSTLTIQRTQQEDSAVYLCASSFLYEQYFGPGTRLTVT.

This clone occurred once. This sequence joins TRBV4-1 and TRBJ2-5, with a possible D match to TRBD1 (6 bases). Trimming removed 0 bases at V and 9 bases at J, with 14 bases between. CDR1 is MGHRA, CDR2 YSYEKL, per germline. The CDR3 contains 14 residues. CDR3 bases: TGCGCCAGCAGCCAAGATGGGGGCTTCGGGGCCCAGTACTTC. It yields the protein CASSQDGGFGAQYF.

The rearrangement joins TRBV4-2 to TRBJ1-5; D may be TRBD1 (5 bases). The germline V gene has CDR1 LGHNA and CDR2 YNFKEQ. Trimming stripped 1 base from V and 0 bases from J, with 16 bases between. The CDR3 runs to 18 residues. CDR3: CASSQGRPGDLSNQPQHF. The CDR3 region has the DNA TGTGCCAGCAGCCAAGGGCGGCCGGGGGACCTTAGCAATCAGCCCCAGCATTTT.

The V and J genes are TRBV27 and TRBJ2-1; tentatively, D is TRBD2 (5 bases). CDR3 size: 12 residues. The ends were cut back, 6 bases at V and 8 bases at J, with 11 bases in the middle. The V gene's germline CDR1 is MNHEY and CDR2 SMNVEV (reference sequence). The CDR3 reads CASRRAAHEQFF. In DNA form, the CDR3 reads TGTGCCAGCAGGCGGGCGGCACATGAGCAGTTCTTC.

This chain uses TRBV7-2 with TRBJ1-1; D not resolved. The CDR3 consists of 13 residues. Trimming shortened V by 3 bases and J by 8 bases, and 13 bases separated the two germline ends. Per the germline V gene, CDR1 is SGHTA and CDR2 is FQGNSA. The CDR3 sequence is CASSFGRTLEAFF. CDR3 coding DNA: TGTGCCAGCAGCTTCGGACGGACTCTCGAAGCTTTCTTT.

The chain employs TRBV7-3 and TRBJ2-2; D gene uncertain. The germline V gene encodes CDR1 SGHTA and CDR2 FQGTGA. The CDR3 runs to 14 residues. V was shortened by 5 bases and J by 4 bases, with 11 bases between the two germline ends. Written as DNA, the CDR3 is TGTGCCAGCAGCCAGGTGACCCCCACCGGGGAGCTGTTTTTT. Protein product: CASSQVTPTGELFF.

This clone was seen only once. This chain connects TRBV19 to TRBJ1-6; weak D call: TRBD1 (5 bases). The CDR3 has 17 amino acids. Germline V CDR1 and CDR2: LNHDA, SQIVND (reference sequence). V was cut by 3 bases and J by 0 bases, with 12 bases left in between. CDR3 in DNA: TGTGCCAGTAGTATTGGAGGGACCGGCTCCTATAATTCACCCCTCCACTTT. Its translation: CASSIGGTGSYNSPLHF. Full variable domain (rest looked up from reference TRBV19 and TRBJ1-6): DGGITQSPKYLFRKEGQNVTLSCEQNLNHDAMYWYRQDPGQGLRLIYYSQIVNDFQKGDIAEGYSVSREKKESFPLTVTSAQKNPTAFYLCASSIGGTGSYNSPLHFGNGTRLTVT.

The chain combines TRBV27 with TRBJ1-1; D remains ambiguous. This CDR3 is 14 amino acids long. Germline loops: CDR1 MNHEY, CDR2 SMNVEV (reference sequence). V was trimmed by 6 bases and J by 1 base, leaving 12 bases between them. The CDR3 here is CASRIAEPNTEAFF. The DNA of the CDR3 is TGTGCCAGCAGAATTGCGGAGCCGAACACTGAAGCTTTCTTT.

This chain connects TRBV5-1 to TRBJ2-4, with 7 bases lining up with TRBD1. In germline, CDR1 is SGHRS, CDR2 YFSETQ. The CDR3 sequence is 16 residues long. V lost 4 bases, J lost 1 base, and 8 bases stayed unmatched. The CDR3 here is CASSGGQDLAKNIQYF. The CDR3 nucleotides read TGCGCCAGCAGCGGCGGACAGGACTTGGCCAAAAACATTCAGTACTTC.

The CDR3 loop is CASSLGGPKLFF. DNA of the CDR3: TGTGCCAGCAGCTTAGGAGGCCCCAAACTGTTTTTT. The rearrangement links TRBV7-2 to TRBJ1-4; D remains unclear. This CDR3 is built from 12 residues. CDR1 and CDR2 (germline): SGHTA, FQGNSA. V lost 1 base and J 11 bases, leaving 8 bases between the germline ends.

J is TRBJ2-7 and V is TRBV5-1; weak D call: TRBD2 (5 bases). The CDR3 contains 13 residues. The germline CDR1 and CDR2 sequences are SGHRS and YFSETQ. The V end lost 2 bases, the J end lost 6 bases, and 12 bases lay between the germline ends. CDR3 loop: CASSLLGPLEQYF. CDR3 nucleotide sequence: TGCGCCAGCAGCTTACTAGGTCCCCTCGAGCAGTACTTC.

The chain uses TRBV7-9 and TRBJ2-5; tentative D call: TRBD1 (5 bases). Germline loops: CDR1 SEHNR, CDR2 FQNEAQ (reference sequence). CDR3 length: 15 amino acids. V lost 6 bases, J lost 3 bases, and 17 bases lay in between. The chain's CDR3 is CASRPHRSPEETQYF. In DNA, the CDR3 is TGTGCCAGCAGGCCACACAGGAGTCCTGAAGAGACCCAGTACTTC.

The chain couples TRBV19 to TRBJ1-1, with D maybe TRBD1 (5 bases). The CDR3 consists of 14 residues. Germline loops: CDR1 LNHDA, CDR2 SQIVND (reference sequence). Between the trimmed V and J ends, which lost 5 bases and 1 base, there was a span of 11 bases. CDR3 sequence reads: CASSFSGQNTEAFF. The CDR3 DNA reads as TGTGCCAGTAGTTTTTCAGGGCAGAACACTGAAGCTTTCTTT.

The genes are TRBV19 and TRBJ1-3, with D possibly TRBD1 on 5 matching bases. The CDR3 covers 15 residues. Germline V lookup: CDR1 LNHDA, CDR2 SQIVND (reference sequence). V shed 7 bases and J shed 0 bases, with 13 bases lying between them. The CDR3: CASTEGSNSGNTIYF. For the CDR3, the DNA is TGTGCCAGTACGGAGGGGTCGAACTCTGGAAACACCATATATTTT.

The chain uses TRBV9 and TRBJ2-5; unclear D gene. Germline CDR1 SGDLS, CDR2 YYNGEE. V lost 4 bases, J lost 0 bases, and 10 bases lay in between. This CDR3 has 14 amino acids. CDR3 DNA: TGTGCCAGCAGCCCGACACCGTACCAAGAGACCCAGTACTTC. The encoded protein is CASSPTPYQETQYF.

The chain employs TRBV25-1 and TRBJ2-7; 9 bases line up with TRBD1. Germline values: CDR1 MGHDK, CDR2 SYGVNS. The CDR3 length is 15 residues. After removal of 2 bases from V and 3 bases from J, the junction contained 5 bases not matched to a gene. The CDR3 region is CASSEPGQGRYEQYF. The CDR3 DNA reads as TGTGCCAGCAGTGAACCGGGACAGGGTCGCTACGAGCAGTACTTC.

This clone was seen once. The gene calls are TRBV27 and TRBJ2-7; TRBD1 aligns across 10 bases. J was trimmed by 6 bases and V by 7 bases; bases with no gene match: 18. Germline assignment: CDR1 MNHEY and CDR2 SMNVEV (reference sequence). The CDR3 contains 17 residues. The CDR3 coding sequence is TGTGCCAGCACCCCCGGGACAGGGGCAGGGGCCTTCGGCGAGCAGTACTTC. Protein product: CASTPGTGAGAFGEQYF.

The J gene is TRBJ1-2, the V gene TRBV6-5, with D unclear. V lost 2 bases and J lost 2, with 6 bases in between. The CDR3 runs 13 residues. Germline V gene data show CDR1 as MNHEY and CDR2 as SVGAGI. In DNA, the CDR3 is TGTGCCAGCAGTTACACCCGGAACTATGGCTACACCTTC. Translation gives CASSYTRNYGYTF.

The rearrangement links TRBV12-5 to TRBJ1-1; a possible D gene is TRBD1 (5 bases). V lost 9 bases and J lost 0, with 11 bases in between. The germline CDR1 and CDR2 sequences are LGHNT and FRNRAP. The CDR3 is made up of 13 amino acids. The CDR3, as DNA: TGTGCTAGCCGTCTAGGGGTGAACACTGAAGCTTTCTTT. It codes for CASRLGVNTEAFF.

The J gene is TRBJ2-7, the V gene TRBV27, with a tentative D call TRBD2 (5 bases). Trimming took 4 bases from V and 10 from J, leaving 11 bases between them. CDR1 MNHEY and CDR2 SMNVEV come from the germline V gene (reference sequence). The CDR3 consists of 11 residues. The CDR3 loop reads CASSSTGKQYF. CDR3 DNA sequence: TGTGCCAGCAGTTCGACCGGGAAACAGTACTTC.

This clone was picked up one time. This chain uses TRBV9 with TRBJ1-1; D possibly corresponds to TRBD1 (5 bases). Deletions cut 0 bases from V and 0 bases from J, with 12 bases between. Germline loops: CDR1 SGDLS, CDR2 YYNGEE. The CDR3 is 16 residues long. CDR3 loop: CASSVAAGQMNTEAFF. The CDR3 DNA is TGTGCCAGCAGCGTAGCCGCGGGGCAAATGAACACTGAAGCTTTCTTT.

In DNA form, the CDR3 reads TGTGCCAGCAGCCACCGGGAGAACACCGGGGAGCTGTTTTTT. Translating it yields CASSHRENTGELFF. The rearrangement joins TRBV7-8 to TRBJ2-2; D is possibly TRBD2 (5 bases). CDR1 and CDR2 from the germline V gene are SGHVS and FQNEAQ. The V and J ends lost 5 bases and 1 base respectively, with 8 bases between them. CDR3 length: 14 amino acids.

The rearrangement links TRBV7-9 to TRBJ1-2; D remains unclear. The V gene's germline CDR1 is SEHNR and CDR2 FQNEAQ (reference sequence). This CDR3 is 15 amino acids long. V was shortened by 5 bases and J by 0 bases, with 13 bases between the two germline ends. The CDR3 spells CASSPGRVPNYGYTF. The CDR3 coding sequence is TGTGCCAGCAGCCCCGGTCGGGTCCCTAACTATGGCTACACCTTC.

The chain recombines TRBV19 with TRBJ2-7; D is undetermined. This CDR3 spans 13 amino acids. Germline V gene lookup returns CDR1 LNHDA and CDR2 SQIVND (reference sequence). Trimming took off 6 bases at V and 2 bases at J, with 11 bases between the two ends. The CDR3 DNA is TGTGCCAGTAGAATTGACGGAGCCTACGAGCAGTACTTC. Amino acids: CASRIDGAYEQYF.

The chain has TRBV10-3 and TRBJ1-5, with 9 bases fitting TRBD1. V lost 6 bases, J lost 0 bases, and 3 bases stayed unmatched. Germline V lookup: CDR1 ENHRY, CDR2 SYGVKD. The CDR3 spans 15 residues. CDR3 in amino acids: CAIRSDRGSNQPQHF. The CDR3 DNA follows: TGTGCCATCAGATCGGACAGGGGTAGCAATCAGCCCCAGCATTTT.